Each of the 23 T cell receptor beta chains below was sequenced from the same sample in a study of T cells in Graves' hyperthyroidism and ophthalmopathy. Amplification of TCR beta CDR3 regions used RNA as the template. First-round RT-PCR with HTBI primers amplified the TCR CDR3 region. Each CDR3 protein gets one entry after TCRdb re-called the multiplex PCR reads with MiXCR. The table shows some 600,000 distinct CDR3 sequences, with approximately 15% occurring only once. The sequencing sample was made of blood. All receptors derive from a young woman with Graves' hyperthyroidism that later progressed to Graves' ophthalmopathy.

This clonotype was picked up a small number of times. CDR3: CATLGRYLAGSNTGELFF. CDR3 DNA: TGTGCCACCCTGGGGCGGTACCTAGCGGGATCGAACACCGGGGAGCTGTTTTTT. This chain connects TRBV19 to TRBJ2-2; 9 bases match TRBD2. V lost 10 bases to trimming and J lost 0 bases; unmatched junction nucleotides: 15. This CDR3 is 18 amino acids long. CDR1 LNHDA and CDR2 SQIVND come from the germline V gene (reference sequence).

This clonotype showed up many times. V gene TRBV5-1 combines with J gene TRBJ1-6; maybe TRBD1 (5 bases). Germline V gene data show CDR1 as SGHRS and CDR2 as YFSETQ. This CDR3 is built from 14 residues. Trimming removed 1 base at V and 7 bases at J, with 9 bases between. The CDR3 DNA follows: TGCGCCAGCAGCTTGATCGAGGGGAATTCACCCCTCCACTTT. It specifies CASSLIEGNSPLHF. Full variable domain (outside the CDR3, taken from reference TRBV5-1 and TRBJ1-6): KAGVTQTPRYLIKTRGQQVTLSCSPISGHRSVSWYQQTPGQGLQFLFEYFSETQRNKGNFPGRFSGRQFSNSRSEMNVSTLELGDSALYLCASSLIEGNSPLHFGNGTRLTVT.

This clonotype was detected ten times or more. The chain couples TRBV10-3 to TRBJ1-5; D is perhaps TRBD1 (6 bases). CDR1 ENHRY and CDR2 SYGVKD come from the germline V gene. V was trimmed by 5 bases and J by 0 bases, leaving 14 bases between them. The CDR3 extends over 16 amino acids. The CDR3 DNA follows: TGTGCCATCAGTAGGGGACAACTTTATAGCAATCAGCCCCAGCATTTT. This translates into CAISRGQLYSNQPQHF.

This clonotype was seen at least ten times. This chain uses TRBV11-2 with TRBJ2-3; possibly TRBD2 for D (6 bases). V shed 5 bases and J shed 6 bases, with 21 bases lying between them. The length of the CDR3 is 16 residues. From germline, CDR1 is SGHAT and CDR2 FQNNGV. The CDR3 nucleotides read TGTGCCAGCAGCCAGACTATCGAGCGGGCGAGTGATACGCAGTATTTT. It translates to CASSQTIERASDTQYF.

This clonotype was recorded many times. The chain recombines TRBV13 with TRBJ2-5; 11 bases match TRBD1. The CDR3 loop spans 16 amino acids. V trimming: 0 bases; J trimming: 1 base; junction bases outside the gene matches: 1. CDR1 is PRHDT, CDR2 FYEKMQ, per germline (reference sequence). The CDR3 sequence: CASSLGGTGGQETQYF. The CDR3 DNA is TGTGCCAGCAGCTTAGGCGGGACAGGGGGCCAAGAGACCCAGTACTTC.

This clonotype was detected ten times or more. V gene TRBV18 combines with J gene TRBJ2-2, with D tentatively TRBD2 (6 bases). Trimming removed 2 bases from V and 7 bases from J, with 8 bases in between. CDR3 size: 13 residues. In germline, CDR1 is KGHSH, CDR2 LQKENI. DNA of the CDR3: TGTGCCAGCTCACCATCGCGGGACGGGGAGCTGTTTTTT. Translated, it gives CASSPSRDGELFF.

There are many counts of this clonotype. The chain uses TRBV3-1 and TRBJ1-1, with D tentatively TRBD1 (5 bases). Germline CDR1 is LGHDT and CDR2 is YNNKEL (reference sequence). The V and J ends lost 0 bases and 10 bases respectively, with 9 bases between them. The CDR3 consists of 12 residues. In DNA, the CDR3 is TGTGCCAGCAGCCAAGAGACCGGGGCAGCTTTCTTT. It encodes CASSQETGAAFF.

The gene calls are TRBV18 and TRBJ2-1, with D perhaps TRBD2 (5 bases). This CDR3 is 15 amino acids long. Trimming removed 3 bases at V and 0 bases at J, with 9 bases between. CDR1 and CDR2 from the germline V gene are KGHSH and LQKENI. CDR3 sequence reads: CASSPWGVSYNEQFF. In DNA, the CDR3 is TGTGCCAGCTCACCGTGGGGAGTCTCCTACAATGAGCAGTTCTTC.

In its sample, this clonotype was seen many times. The V call is TRBV10-3, the J call TRBJ1-2; D call uncertain. The V end was cut by 3 bases, the J end by 3 bases, with 8 bases between. The length of the CDR3 is 13 residues. Germline V CDR1 and CDR2: ENHRY, SYGVKD. CDR3 loop: CAISEGRDYGYTF. In nucleotides, the CDR3 is TGTGCCATCAGTGAAGGGAGGGACTATGGCTACACCTTC.

Here the CDR3 reads CASRGQGLGYGYTF. For the CDR3, the DNA is TGTGCCAGCAGAGGACAGGGGTTAGGCTATGGCTACACCTTC. This sequence joins TRBV28 and TRBJ1-2, with TRBD1 matching over 9 bases. With V trimmed by 6 bases and J by 4 bases, 6 bases remained unmatched. Germline values: CDR1 MDHEN, CDR2 SYDVKM. CDR3 length: 14 residues.

The CDR3, as DNA: TGCGCCAGCAGCTTGGGTCCGAGAACAGGGTCGATCACAGATACGCAGTATTTT. Protein: CASSLGPRTGSITDTQYF. V gene TRBV5-1 combines with J gene TRBJ2-3, with D tentatively TRBD1 (6 bases). Germline loops: CDR1 SGHRS, CDR2 YFSETQ. This CDR3 spans 18 amino acids. V was pared by 0 bases and J by 2 bases, with 19 bases between.

The table lists this clonotype with many counts. The junction departs from the called germline gene at one end, perhaps through a read error. V and J are TRBV4-1 and TRBJ2-1; the D gene is possibly TRBD1 (6 bases). The CDR3 runs 12 residues. Germline values: CDR1 MGHRA, CDR2 YSYEKL. Here the CDR3 reads CASSQDSNEQFF. CDR3 coding DNA: TGTGCCAGCAGCCAGGACAGTAATGAGCAGTTCTTC.

There are many counts of this clonotype. The chain has TRBV9 and TRBJ2-1, with TRBD1 identical over 7 bases. CDR3 length: 15 amino acids. V was pared by 4 bases and J by 5 bases, with 9 bases of the junction left unmatched. Germline V CDR1 and CDR2: SGDLS, YYNGEE. Here the CDR3 reads CASSSIQGFNNEQFF. The CDR3 nucleotides read TGTGCCAGCAGCTCCATACAGGGGTTCAACAATGAGCAGTTCTTC.

This clonotype was found a few times. This sequence joins TRBV27 and TRBJ2-7, with 10 bases aligning to TRBD2. J gave up 4 bases and V 7 bases, and 13 bases lay outside the gene matches. CDR1 is MNHEY, CDR2 SMNVEV, per germline (reference sequence). This CDR3 has 16 residues. The CDR3 sequence is CASTPAGGKGMYEQYF. The DNA of the CDR3 is TGTGCCAGCACCCCAGCGGGGGGGAAGGGTATGTACGAGCAGTACTTC.

The rearrangement links TRBV6-1 to TRBJ2-6, with TRBD1 matching over 7 bases. The CDR3 is 16 residues long. The V gene's germline CDR1 is MNHNS and CDR2 SASEGT. The V gene end was trimmed by 6 bases and the J gene end by 4 bases; junction bases not matched to a gene: 9. The CDR3 protein is CASREPGGTGANVLTF. For the CDR3, the DNA is TGTGCCAGCAGGGAACCAGGGGGTACGGGGGCCAACGTCCTGACTTTC.

This clonotype was detected many times. V is TRBV28 and J is TRBJ2-7; 9 nucleotides align to TRBD2. The CDR3 has 16 residues. Germline V gene lookup returns CDR1 MDHEN and CDR2 SYDVKM. V lost 3 bases and J lost 2; bases outside the gene matches: 8. The CDR3 DNA is TGTGCCAGCAGTTTGGCGGCGGGAGGGCAACCCTACGAGCAGTACTTC. It codes for CASSLAAGGQPYEQYF.

This clonotype was seen repeatedly, ten times or more. The rearrangement uses TRBV11-3 and TRBJ2-7, with D perhaps matching TRBD1 (6 bases). The ends were cut back, 3 bases at V and 3 bases at J, with 21 bases in the middle. In germline, CDR1 is SGHNT, CDR2 YENEEA. The CDR3 loop spans 17 amino acids. The CDR3 here is CASSFHQDRFSGYEQYF. CDR3 nucleotide sequence: TGTGCCAGCAGCTTCCATCAAGACAGGTTCTCCGGCTACGAGCAGTACTTC. Full variable domain (outside the CDR3, taken from reference TRBV11-3 and TRBJ2-7): EAGVVQSPRYKIIEKKQPVAFWCNPISGHNTLYWYLQNLGQGPELLIRYENEEAVDDSQLPKDRFSAERLKGVDSTLKIQPAELGDSAVYLCASSFHQDRFSGYEQYFGPGTRLTVT.

This clonotype was recorded many times. The chain couples TRBV6-1 to TRBJ2-1; the D is unclear. The germline V gene has CDR1 MNHNS and CDR2 SASEGT. The V end was cut by 5 bases, the J end by 5 bases, with 7 bases between. CDR3 length: 12 amino acids. CDR3 sequence (DNA): TGTGCCAGCAGTTCCAAGAACAATGAGCAGTTCTTC. Translation gives CASSSKNNEQFF.

This clonotype was seen repeatedly, ten times or more. The chain carries TRBV12-5 and TRBJ2-5; TRBD2 matches at 7 bases. This CDR3 has 14 amino acids. Germline V lookup: CDR1 LGHNT, CDR2 FRNRAP. V lost 6 bases and J lost 0; bases outside the gene matches: 4. In DNA, the CDR3 is TGTGCTAGTGGAACGGGGAGGGACCAAGAGACCCAGTACTTC. It codes for CASGTGRDQETQYF.

This clonotype was seen just once. The genes are TRBV7-3 and TRBJ2-1; 13 bases match TRBD2. The germline CDR1 and CDR2 sequences are SGHTA and FQGTGA. Unmatched junction bases numbered 3, after V lost 5 bases and J lost 5 bases. The CDR3 is made up of 15 amino acids. DNA of the CDR3: TGTGCCAGCAGCATCGGGACTAGCGGGGACAATGAGCAGTTCTTC. It codes for CASSIGTSGDNEQFF.

This clonotype was detected only a few times. J is TRBJ2-2 and V is TRBV6-2 or TRBV6-3, with TRBD1 matching over 7 bases. After removal of 6 bases from V and 7 bases from J, the junction contained 8 bases not matched to a gene. The germline gives CDR1 MNHEY, CDR2 SVGEGT. The CDR3 length is 14 residues. This CDR3 is CASSLDRVGGELFF. The DNA for the CDR3 is TGTGCCAGCAGCCTCGACAGGGTCGGCGGGGAGCTGTTTTTT.

This clonotype came up many times. This chain links TRBV7-2 with TRBJ2-7, with 8 positions matching TRBD2. Germline lookup yields CDR1 SGHTA and CDR2 FQGNSA. This CDR3 has 19 amino acids. Unmatched junction bases numbered 21, after V lost 7 bases and J lost 1 base. The CDR3 sequence is CASTQRVASGRSKSYEQYF. The CDR3 nucleotides are TGTGCCAGCACCCAAAGGGTGGCTAGCGGGCGTTCTAAATCCTACGAGCAGTACTTC.

There are a few counts of this clonotype. The chain uses TRBV15 and TRBJ1-1, with D perhaps matching TRBD1 (6 bases). V was clipped by 1 base and J by 7 bases, with 16 bases between them. The germline V gene encodes CDR1 LNHNV and CDR2 YYDKDF (reference sequence). CDR3 length: 15 amino acids. CDR3 nucleotide sequence: TGTGCCACCAGCAGAGTGCCCGACAGGCAGGATGAAGCTTTCTTT. Its translation: CATSRVPDRQDEAFF.